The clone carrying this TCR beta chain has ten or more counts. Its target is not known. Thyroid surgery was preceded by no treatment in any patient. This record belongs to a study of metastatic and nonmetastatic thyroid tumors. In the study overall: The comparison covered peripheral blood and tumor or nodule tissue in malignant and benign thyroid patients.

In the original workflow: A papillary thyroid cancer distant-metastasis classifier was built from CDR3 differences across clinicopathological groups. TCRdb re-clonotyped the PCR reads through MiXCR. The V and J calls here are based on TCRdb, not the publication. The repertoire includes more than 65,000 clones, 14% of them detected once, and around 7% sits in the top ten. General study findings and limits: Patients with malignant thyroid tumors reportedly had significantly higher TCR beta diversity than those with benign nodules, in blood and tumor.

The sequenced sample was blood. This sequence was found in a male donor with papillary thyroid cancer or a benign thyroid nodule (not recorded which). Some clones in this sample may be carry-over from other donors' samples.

CDR3 sequence (DNA): TGTGCCAGTACCCTTAAACAGGGTCGGGACACTGAAGCTTTCTTT. This encodes CASTLKQGRDTEAFF. The chain employs TRBV19 and TRBJ1-1; D is possibly TRBD1 (6 bases). Between the trimmed V and J ends, which lost 7 bases and 3 bases, there was a span of 18 bases. Germline V gene data show CDR1 as LNHDA and CDR2 as SQIVND (reference sequence). There are 15 residues in the CDR3.